The 8 T cell receptor beta chains given below trace back to one sample, sequenced in a study of cytomegalovirus exposure and HLA in healthy donors. Both 60 Vbeta primers and 13 Jbeta primers went into the PCR. Clones were sequenced by immunoSEQ multiplex PCR, and TCRdb holds only the in-frame ones, with some missing. The sample holds some 120,000 clones, around three quarters seen once. Sequencing input: PBMCs. The receptors were gathered from a man younger than 30 in good health and CMV-seronegative.

This rearrangement joins TRBV6-4 to TRBJ2-1; 11 bases match TRBD2. Germline CDR1 reads MRHNA; CDR2 reads SNTAGT. CDR3 length: 15 residues. J gave up 7 bases and V 4 bases, and 6 bases lay outside the gene matches. The CDR3 loop reads CASSGGLAGRNEQFF. In DNA form, the CDR3 reads TGTGCCAGCAGTGGCGGACTAGCGGGTAGGAATGAGCAGTTCTTC.

V usage is TRBV28 and J usage is TRBJ1-1; D might be TRBD1 (6 bases). The length of the CDR3 is 16 residues. Germline V gives CDR1 MDHEN, CDR2 SYDVKM. Trimming removed 8 bases from V and 10 bases from J, with 29 bases in between. The DNA for the CDR3 is TGTGCCAGCGACATCCCACTCGGGACATTTGGGTCGGGAGCTTTCTTT. Translating gives CASDIPLGTFGSGAFF.

Details on this clone: The junction does not match germline at one end; this may be a read error. In the same sample, other DNA sequences code for this CDR3. This chain connects TRBV27 to TRBJ2-7; TRBD2 aligns across 8 bases. CDR1 is MNHEY and CDR2 is SMNVEV in the germline V gene (reference sequence). There are 16 residues in the CDR3. The CDR3: CASSFLAGGKAYEQYF. DNA for the CDR3: TGCGCCAGCAGTTTCCTTGCGGGAGGTAAAGCCTACGAGCAGTACTTC.

The J gene is TRBJ2-1, the V gene TRBV5-6, with TRBD2 matching over 13 bases. Germline-derived CDR1 and CDR2 are SGHDT and YYEEEE. With V trimmed by 5 bases and J by 7 bases, 6 bases remained unmatched. The CDR3 totals 15 residues. As DNA, the CDR3 is TGTGCCAGCAGTCGGACTAGCGGGAGTCGGAATGAGCAGTTCTTC. It codes for CASSRTSGSRNEQFF.

The chain carries TRBV29-1 and TRBJ1-1; 7 positions match TRBD1. After removal of 6 bases from V and 4 bases from J, the junction contained 5 bases not matched to a gene. The CDR3 contains 12 residues. The germline V gene has CDR1 SQVTM and CDR2 ANQGSEA. CDR3 sequence (DNA): TGCAGCGTCGCCAGGGGGGTCACTGAAGCTTTCTTT. This gives the protein CSVARGVTEAFF.

This clone was picked up one time. This chain uses TRBV28 with TRBJ1-1, with D maybe TRBD1 (6 bases). Germline CDR1 is MDHEN and CDR2 is SYDVKM. Trimming took 3 bases from V and 1 from J, leaving 18 bases between them. The CDR3 extends over 17 amino acids. In DNA form, the CDR3 reads TGTGCCAGCAGTTTTCTGGCCAGGGGCCTCAAGAACACTGAAGCTTTCTTT. This gives the protein CASSFLARGLKNTEAFF.

The rearrangement uses TRBV11-2 and TRBJ1-4; perhaps TRBD1 as D (6 bases). The CDR3 length is 15 residues. Germline CDR1 reads SGHAT; CDR2 reads FQNNGV. V was clipped by 3 bases and J by 7 bases, with 15 bases between them. The CDR3 is CASSFSWDNAEKLFF. As DNA, the CDR3 is TGTGCCAGCAGCTTTAGTTGGGACAACGCTGAAAAACTGTTTTTT.

The J gene is TRBJ1-4, the V gene TRBV7-9; 8 bases align to TRBD1. The CDR3 extends over 18 amino acids. V trimming: 6 bases; J trimming: 5 bases; junction bases outside the gene matches: 17. Germline CDR1 reads SEHNR; CDR2 reads FQNEAQ (reference sequence). The chain's CDR3 is CASSPILLGQGENEKLFF. The CDR3 DNA reads as TGTGCCAGCAGTCCTATACTCCTTGGACAGGGAGAAAATGAAAAACTGTTTTTT.